This entry lists 14 T cell receptor beta chains sequenced from one sample in a study of CD8+CD57+ T cells in acquired aplastic anemia (dated by TCRdb to 2016 to 2019). Sequencing instrument: Illumina HiSeq 2000. Genomic DNA served as template for TCR beta VDJ combination and CDR3 sequence profiling. TCRdb took the public reads, trimmed them with fastp at Q25, ran MiXCR for clone calling and kept in-frame beta chains. Rows are unified per CDR3 protein, each entry keeping the most common DNA and genes. The sample records under 75,000 distinct CDR3 sequences, roughly 50% of which are singletons. Of the sample, 6.5% to 9.5% is held by the ten largest clones. Input material: sorted CD4+, CD8+, or CD8+CD57+ T cells (not recorded which) from PBMCs. The receptors originated from a human donor in good health, serving as a control.

This clonotype occurred many times. The chain has TRBV20-1 and TRBJ1-1, with a weak D call TRBD1 (5 bases). The germline V gene encodes CDR1 DFQATT and CDR2 SNEGSKA (reference sequence). The CDR3 consists of 18 residues. V was pared by 5 bases and J by 3 bases, with 28 bases between. This CDR3 is CSALEMPRVEKTYTEAFF. The DNA for the CDR3 is TGCAGTGCTTTAGAGATGCCCAGGGTCGAGAAAACATACACTGAAGCTTTCTTT.

There are many counts of this clonotype. This chain links TRBV6-1 with TRBJ2-1; D is possibly TRBD2 (7 bases). From germline, CDR1 is MNHNS and CDR2 SASEGT. The CDR3 totals 15 residues. V dropped 2 bases and J dropped 4 bases, with 12 bases sitting between them. The CDR3 DNA is TGTGCCAGCAGTGAAAGGGGGGGCGGGTACAATGAGCAGTTCTTC. Protein: CASSERGGGYNEQFF.

Notes on this clonotype: A junction end diverges from the germline sequence, so it may reflect a read error. This chain links TRBV20-1 with TRBJ1-6, with TRBD1 matching 10 bases. Germline V gene data show CDR1 as DFQATT and CDR2 as SNEGSKA (reference sequence). This CDR3 is built from 14 residues. The CDR3 nucleotides are TGCGGTGCCCGCGGGACAGGGGAACAGTCACCCCTCCACTTT. It is translated as CGARGTGEQSPLHF.

The chain employs TRBV2 and TRBJ2-3; no clear D gene. CDR1 and CDR2 (germline): SNHLY, FYNNEI. This CDR3 is built from 15 residues. V gave up 7 bases and J gave up 0 bases, with 14 bases separating them. CDR3 region: CASNDVGGSTDTQYF. CDR3 sequence (DNA): TGTGCCAGCAATGACGTGGGTGGAAGCACAGATACGCAGTATTTT.

The V gene is TRBV2, the J gene TRBJ2-7; D possibly corresponds to TRBD2 (7 bases). V was pared by 6 bases and J by 2 bases, with 11 bases between. CDR1 is SNHLY, CDR2 FYNNEI, per germline. This CDR3 comprises 13 residues. In nucleotides, the CDR3 is TGTGCCAGCAGGCGGGGGCCCACCTACGAGCAGTACTTC. It encodes CASRRGPTYEQYF.

V usage is TRBV20-1 and J usage is TRBJ1-2, with 8 bases fitting TRBD1. Germline CDR1 and CDR2: DFQATT and SNEGSKA (reference sequence). Losses at the gene ends were 5 bases for V and 4 bases for J; bases not matched to a gene: 3. This CDR3 spans 12 amino acids. CDR3 nucleotides: TGCAGTGCTGGTGGACAGGGCTATGGCTACACCTTC. It encodes CSAGGQGYGYTF.

V is TRBV11-1 and J is TRBJ1-6, with 7 bases lining up with TRBD1. Germline V CDR1 and CDR2: SGHAT, FQDESV (reference sequence). With V trimmed by 8 bases and J by 10 bases, 20 bases remained unmatched. This CDR3 is 17 amino acids long. The CDR3 here is CASQGQDPPSLGSPLHF. The CDR3 bases are TGTGCCAGCCAAGGACAGGATCCTCCCTCCTTGGGGTCACCCCTCCACTTT.

The CDR3 spells CASRRVGDEKLFF. CDR3 bases: TGTGCCAGCAGACGTGTTGGGGATGAAAAACTGTTTTTT. The V call is TRBV12-3 or TRBV12-4, the J call TRBJ1-4; D not resolved. The CDR3 contains 13 residues. With 6 bases removed from V and 6 bases from J, the gap between germline ends came to 11 bases.

This clonotype was picked up many times. This chain uses TRBV7-9 with TRBJ1-4; D not certain. V was clipped by 1 base and J by 0 bases, with 18 bases between them. Germline loops: CDR1 SEHNR, CDR2 FQNEAQ (reference sequence). This CDR3 region has 19 residues. CDR3 region: CASSLVFESGLTTNEKLFF. The DNA for the CDR3 is TGTGCCAGCAGCTTAGTTTTCGAGTCCGGTCTTACAACTAATGAAAAACTGTTTTTT.

The V call is TRBV15, the J call TRBJ2-3; TRBD2 aligns across 10 bases. This CDR3 is 15 amino acids long. V lost 7 bases, J lost 4 bases, and 8 bases stayed unmatched. Germline CDR1 is LNHNV and CDR2 is YYDKDF (reference sequence). The CDR3 region is CATTHGLAGADTQYF. CDR3 DNA: TGTGCCACCACTCATGGCCTAGCGGGAGCAGATACGCAGTATTTT. Supplemented by reference TRBV15 and TRBJ2-3, the full variable domain reads DAMVIQNPRYQVTQFGKPVTLSCSQTLNHNVMYWYQQKSSQAPKLLFHYYDKDFNNEADTPDNFQSRRPNTSFCFLDIRSPGLGDTAMYLCATTHGLAGADTQYFGPGTRLTVL.

Note on this clonotype: A much larger clonotype is one base distant, so this may be a read error. V usage is TRBV3-1 and J usage is TRBJ2-3; 9 bases line up with TRBD2. Germline V gene lookup returns CDR1 LGHDT and CDR2 YNNKEL (reference sequence). With V trimmed by 0 bases and J by 4 bases, 8 bases remained unmatched. CDR3 length equals 17 residues. CDR3 amino acids: CASSQDPAGGSADTQYF. The CDR3 DNA reads TGTGCCAGCAGCCAAGATCCAGCGGGAGGTAGTGCAGATACGCAGTATTTT.

This clonotype was recorded at least ten times. For the CDR3, the DNA is TGTGCCAGCAGTGAATCGGCCCAGGGAGATACGCAGTATTTT. Amino acids: CASSESAQGDTQYF. The chain combines TRBV2 with TRBJ2-3; D is possibly TRBD1 (5 bases). V was pared by 2 bases and J by 5 bases, with 11 bases between. This CDR3 comprises 14 residues. Per the germline V gene, CDR1 is SNHLY and CDR2 is FYNNEI.

The chain uses TRBV24-1 and TRBJ1-2, with no clear D. Between the trimmed V and J ends, which lost 7 bases and 7 bases, there was a span of 15 bases. The germline CDR1 and CDR2 sequences are KGHDR and SFDVKD. The CDR3 has 13 amino acids. The CDR3 coding sequence is TGTGCCACCAGAGGTCAAAGCGGATCTGGCTACACCTTC. Translation: CATRGQSGSGYTF.

By share, this clonotype counts as medium-sized. V and J are TRBV10-3 and TRBJ1-2; TRBD1 aligns across 7 bases. V gave up 4 bases and J gave up 7 bases; unmatched junction bases: 9. The CDR3 runs 14 residues. Germline V CDR1 and CDR2: ENHRY, SYGVKD. CDR3 amino acids: CAISVYRGMRGYTF. CDR3 DNA: TGTGCCATCAGTGTTTACAGGGGAATGCGTGGCTACACCTTC.